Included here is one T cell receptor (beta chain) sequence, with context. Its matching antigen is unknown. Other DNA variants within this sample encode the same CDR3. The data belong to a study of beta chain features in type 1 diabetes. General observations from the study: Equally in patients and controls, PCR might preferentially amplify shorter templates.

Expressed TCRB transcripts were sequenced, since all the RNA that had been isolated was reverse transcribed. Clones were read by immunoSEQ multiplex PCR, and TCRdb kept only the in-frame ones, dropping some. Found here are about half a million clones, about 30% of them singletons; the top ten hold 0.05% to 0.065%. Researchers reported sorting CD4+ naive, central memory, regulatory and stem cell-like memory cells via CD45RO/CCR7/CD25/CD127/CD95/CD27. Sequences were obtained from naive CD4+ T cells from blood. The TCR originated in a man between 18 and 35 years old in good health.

The CDR3 DNA reads as TGCGCCAGCAGCCTAGCGGGAAGCTCCTACAATGAGCAGTTCTTC. As protein: CASSLAGSSYNEQFF. V usage is TRBV5-1 and J usage is TRBJ2-1, with 9 bases lining up with TRBD2. From germline, CDR1 is SGHRS and CDR2 YFSETQ. CDR3 length: 15 amino acids. Germline trimming cut 4 bases from V and 0 bases from J; bases unmatched to any gene: 2.